Listed here are 25 T cell receptor beta chains from one sample, sequenced in a study of blood T cells in healthy people across ages. A second about 6 to 11 cycle PCR used barcoded and J-beta primers. TCRdb re-called the 5' RACE reads through MiXCR, storing one row per CDR3 protein. The data show 1.5 million to 2 million distinct CDR3 sequences, 25% to 30% seen once. Sequencing input: blood. These receptors all come from a woman in her 30s in good health.

For the CDR3, the DNA is TGCAGTGCTGTGATAGCGCCTAGCTCCTACAATGAGCAGTTCTTC. It translates to CSAVIAPSSYNEQFF. The V and J genes are TRBV20-1 and TRBJ2-1; weak D call: TRBD2 (5 bases). The V gene lost 5 bases and the J gene lost 0 bases, with 14 bases spanning the gap. CDR3 length: 15 amino acids. The germline V gene has CDR1 DFQATT and CDR2 SNEGSKA (reference sequence).

The chain is built from TRBV10-3 and TRBJ1-2, with D tentatively TRBD1 (5 bases). Trimming shortened V by 0 bases and J by 3 bases, and 8 bases separated the two germline ends. The CDR3 is 14 amino acids. Germline CDR1 reads ENHRY; CDR2 reads SYGVKD. The CDR3 nucleotides read TGTGCCATCAGTGAGTCTCAGGGTGACTATGGCTACACCTTC. It specifies CAISESQGDYGYTF.

Many counts were recorded for this clonotype. This chain joins TRBV28 and TRBJ2-7; D is unresolved. This CDR3 spans 13 amino acids. Germline V CDR1 and CDR2: MDHEN, SYDVKM. V was cut by 2 bases and J by 2 bases, with 7 bases left in between. CDR3 sequence: CASSLQYAYEQYF. The CDR3 nucleotides read TGTGCCAGCAGTTTACAGTACGCCTACGAGCAGTACTTC. The entire variable domain, with the rest obtained from reference TRBV28 and TRBJ2-7, is as follows: DVKVTQSSRYLVKRTGEKVFLECVQDMDHENMFWYRQDPGLGLRLIYFSYDVKMKEKGDIPEGYSVSREKKERFSLILESASTNQTSMYLCASSLQYAYEQYFGPGTRLTVT.

The chain couples TRBV28 to TRBJ2-5, with 7 bases fitting TRBD2. With 6 bases clipped from V and 2 bases from J, the junction kept 12 bases outside the gene matches. CDR1 MDHEN and CDR2 SYDVKM come from the germline V gene. The CDR3 is made up of 16 amino acids. The CDR3 reads CASRPRRKRGQETQYF. In DNA form, the CDR3 reads TGTGCCAGCAGGCCAAGAAGGAAGCGGGGACAAGAGACCCAGTACTTC.

This sequence joins TRBV12-3 or TRBV12-4 and TRBJ2-7; 11 bases agree with TRBD2. Unmatched junction bases numbered 13, after V lost 6 bases and J lost 9 bases. The CDR3 is made up of 15 amino acids. The CDR3 protein is CASSLIAGGRVLQYF. The CDR3 region has the DNA TGTGCCAGCAGCTTGATAGCGGGGGGGCGAGTGCTGCAGTACTTC.

CDR3 nucleotides: TGTGCCAGCAGCCGGCCGACTTCTGCGGGCGCCCAGTACTCCTACGAGCAGTACTTC. Protein product: CASSRPTSAGAQYSYEQYF. The chain recombines TRBV7-9 with TRBJ2-7; D might be TRBD2 (5 bases). The CDR3 spans 19 residues. Germline CDR1 and CDR2: SEHNR and FQNEAQ (reference sequence). V lost 5 bases, J lost 0 bases, and 26 bases lay in between.

This clonotype came up many times. This chain connects TRBV7-6 to TRBJ2-7, with a weak D call TRBD1 (6 bases). The CDR3 extends over 14 amino acids. Germline assignment: CDR1 SGHVS and CDR2 FNYEAQ. Trimming pared 4 bases from V and 4 bases from J, leaving 14 bases between. Here the CDR3 reads CASSSYAGQYEQYF. For the CDR3, the DNA is TGTGCCAGCAGCTCGTACGCTGGACAGTACGAGCAGTACTTC.

V is TRBV12-3 or TRBV12-4 and J is TRBJ2-4; 9 bases line up with TRBD1. V gave up 6 bases and J gave up 13 bases; unmatched junction bases: 13. The CDR3 runs to 14 residues. The CDR3 protein is CASRAEIGDREQYF. The CDR3 DNA sequence: TGTGCCAGCAGGGCCGAGATAGGGGACAGGGAGCAGTACTTC.

As concerns this clonotype: With a much larger clone just one base away, this may be a read error. The chain links TRBV7-2 to TRBJ2-4, with D possibly matching TRBD2 (7 bases). The CDR3 contains 19 residues. Germline values: CDR1 SGHTA, CDR2 FQGNSA. CDR3 in amino acids: CASSPPGGGSFVAENIQYF. For the CDR3, the DNA is TGTGCCAGCAGCCCCCCGGGGGGCGGGAGCTTCGTAGCCGAAAACATTCAGTACTTC.

To note about this clonotype: This may stem from a read error, because a much larger clone lies one nucleotide away. The rearrangement joins TRBV29-1 to TRBJ2-3; possible D gene TRBD2, 6 bases. Germline lookup yields CDR1 SQVTM and CDR2 ANQGSEA. This CDR3 contains 13 residues. CDR3 in DNA: TGCAGCGTTGAAGATACGCGGGGAGATACGCGGTATTTT. This gives the protein CSVEDTRGDTRYF.

This clonotype was seen a handful of times. The genes are TRBV5-1 and TRBJ2-4; D gene ambiguous. Germline V gene sequence: CDR1 SGHRS, CDR2 YFSETQ. The CDR3 is 15 residues long. V lost 0 bases and J 3 bases, leaving 10 bases between the germline ends. As DNA, the CDR3 is TGCGCCAGCAGCTTGGGAGCTTTAGACAAAAACATTCAGTACTTC. Protein: CASSLGALDKNIQYF.

The rearrangement links TRBV7-7 to TRBJ2-1, with D unclear. In germline, CDR1 is SSHAT, CDR2 FNYEAQ (reference sequence). The CDR3 spans 14 residues. V lost 2 bases, J lost 7 bases, and 12 bases lay in between. CDR3 loop: CASSLNRNVNEQFF. CDR3 bases: TGTGCCAGCAGCTTAAACAGAAACGTGAATGAGCAGTTCTTC. The entire variable domain, with the rest obtained from reference TRBV7-7 and TRBJ2-1, is as follows: GAGVSQSPRYKVTKRGQDVTLRCDPISSHATLYWYQQALGQGPEFLTYFNYEAQPDKSGLPSDRFSAERPEGSISTLTIQRTEQRDSAMYRCASSLNRNVNEQFFGPGTRLTVL.

The genes are TRBV28 and TRBJ2-1; D perhaps matches TRBD1 (5 bases). Trimming left V 5 bases short and J 6 bases short, with 11 bases between. Germline values: CDR1 MDHEN, CDR2 SYDVKM. This CDR3 spans 13 amino acids. In DNA form, the CDR3 reads TGTGCCAGCAGTGAAAAGGGGCCCAATGAGCAGTTCTTC. This translates into CASSEKGPNEQFF.

The chain is built from TRBV14 and TRBJ2-7; 8 nucleotides align to TRBD2. CDR1 and CDR2 from the germline V gene are SGHDN and FVKESK. J was trimmed by 4 bases and V by 4 bases; bases with no gene match: 12. CDR3 length equals 16 residues. The CDR3 nucleotides read TGTGCCAGCAGCCTGAGCGGGAGTTTTAATGGGTACGAGCAGTACTTC. It encodes CASSLSGSFNGYEQYF.

V is TRBV2 and J is TRBJ2-1; D gene uncertain. The J call is uncertain, as TRBJ2-7 better fits the DNA end. The CDR3 spans 17 residues. CDR1 is SNHLY and CDR2 is FYNNEI in the germline V gene. CDR3 amino acids: CASSEGASSNPFYEQYF. CDR3 DNA: TGTGCCAGCAGTGAAGGGGCTAGTTCTAACCCTTTCTACGAGCAGTACTTC.

This clonotype has only a few counts. The rearrangement links TRBV28 to TRBJ2-7; D is unclear. With 6 bases removed from V and 3 bases from J, the gap between germline ends came to 9 bases. This CDR3 region has 12 residues. The germline V gene encodes CDR1 MDHEN and CDR2 SYDVKM. This CDR3 reads CASSRLFYEQYF. In nucleotides, the CDR3 is TGTGCCAGCAGCCGACTGTTCTACGAGCAGTACTTC.

This chain uses TRBV20-1 with TRBJ1-2, with TRBD1 as a possible D gene (5 bases). CDR1 is DFQATT, CDR2 SNEGSKA, per germline (reference sequence). CDR3 size: 13 residues. The V gene lost 3 bases and the J gene lost 8 bases, with 16 bases spanning the gap. CDR3 loop: CSARTPGLGGYTF. The CDR3 DNA sequence: TGCAGTGCTAGGACCCCAGGGCTGGGAGGCTACACCTTC.

The V call is TRBV20-1, the J call TRBJ2-1; D is ambiguous. The CDR3 consists of 13 residues. Deletions cut 1 base from V and 7 bases from J, with 11 bases between. Per the germline V gene, CDR1 is DFQATT and CDR2 is SNEGSKA (reference sequence). The CDR3 DNA sequence: TGCAGTGCTAGAGCGCCGGTTGGTAATGAGCAGTTCTTC. This sequence encodes CSARAPVGNEQFF.

This clonotype was detected many times. This chain links TRBV25-1 with TRBJ1-2; 8 nucleotides match TRBD1. CDR3 length: 15 amino acids. Germline CDR1 reads MGHDK; CDR2 reads SYGVNS. With V trimmed by 2 bases and J by 6 bases, 8 bases remained unmatched. CDR3 in amino acids: CASSELTGTGDGYTF. The CDR3 DNA follows: TGTGCCAGCAGTGAACTAACCGGGACAGGAGATGGCTACACCTTC.

This clonotype was found a few times. CDR3 sequence reads: CASSLRDRNSPLHF. The CDR3 coding sequence is TGTGCCAGCAGTTTAAGGGACAGAAATTCACCCCTCCACTTT. The chain employs TRBV12-3 or TRBV12-4 and TRBJ1-6; 7 bases fit TRBD1. J was trimmed by 7 bases and V by 2 bases; bases with no gene match: 2. The CDR3 covers 14 residues.

This clonotype was seen a few times. V usage is TRBV6-6 and J usage is TRBJ1-4; D is undetermined. Germline loops: CDR1 MNHNY, CDR2 SVGAGI (reference sequence). V gave up 11 bases and J gave up 5 bases, with 15 bases separating them. The CDR3 has 13 amino acids. CDR3 bases: TGTGCCGTCCGGACCGGGAGAAATGAAAAACTGTTTTTT. It translates to CAVRTGRNEKLFF.

With respect to this clonotype: Germline and junction disagree at one end, which may indicate a read error. The V and J genes are TRBV6-5 and TRBJ2-1, with 8 bases fitting TRBD1. Germline V lookup: CDR1 MNHEY, CDR2 SVGAGI. This CDR3 contains 13 residues. CDR3 in amino acids: CAGSHGQGGEQFF. CDR3 nucleotides: TGTGCCGGCAGTCACGGACAGGGCGGAGAGCAGTTCTTC.

This rearrangement joins TRBV9 to TRBJ1-5; D gene unclear. V was trimmed by 2 bases and J by 0 bases, leaving 12 bases between them. The CDR3 sequence is 16 residues long. Germline CDR1 reads SGDLS; CDR2 reads YYNGEE. CDR3 amino acids: CASSVGPQYSNQPQHF. Here the CDR3 DNA reads TGTGCCAGCAGCGTCGGCCCCCAATATAGCAATCAGCCCCAGCATTTT.

This clonotype was observed at least ten times. The rearrangement uses TRBV15 and TRBJ2-4; either TRBD1 or TRBD2 may fit D (5 bases each). The CDR3 runs 15 residues. Trimming shortened V by 9 bases and J by 3 bases, and 18 bases separated the two germline ends. Germline-derived CDR1 and CDR2 are LNHNV and YYDKDF (reference sequence). CDR3 sequence (DNA): TGTGCCACAACGCTCGGACGAGGGGTCAAAAACATTCAGTACTTC. Amino acid sequence: CATTLGRGVKNIQYF.

V usage is TRBV20-1 and J usage is TRBJ2-1; either TRBD1 or TRBD2 may fit D (5 bases each). V lost 3 bases to trimming and J lost 5 bases, with 17 bases between them. The length of the CDR3 is 15 residues. Germline assignment: CDR1 DFQATT and CDR2 SNEGSKA (reference sequence). The DNA for the CDR3 is TGCAGTGCTAGCGTCCCCGGGGCGCGGGACAATGAGCAGTTCTTC. Its translation: CSASVPGARDNEQFF.